This entry describes one TCR beta chain. The sort gate was single viable CD3+CD4+CD8-CD45RO+ cells for memory CD4+ T cells. Serostatus was set by detecting CMV pp150, pp28, p38, p52 IgG. Total CD4+ T cells were enriched by CD4 positive selection. This sample is drawn from a study of memory CD4+ T cells and cytomegalovirus serostatus. Looking at the study overall: Healthy Belgian adult donors included roughly ten CMV-positive and some 24 CMV-negative people.

Original processing methods: After removing out-of-frame reads, over 2 million distinct TCRbeta sequences remained. TCRdb keeps only in-frame clones here, not all; method: immunoSEQ multiplex PCR. V, J and clone size are taken as reported in that table, and D and trimming were inferred from the DNA itself. The sample records under 50,000 clones, about 78% being singletons. The specimen was memory CD4+ T cells from blood. This TCR was sampled from an adult in good health and CMV-seronegative.

CDR3: CASRSGLADYGYTF. In nucleotides, the CDR3 is TGTGCCAGCAGGTCCGGGCTCGCTGACTATGGCTACACCTTC. V gene TRBV7-9 combines with J gene TRBJ1-2, with no clear D. Per germline, CDR1 SEHNR and CDR2 FQNEAQ (reference sequence). The CDR3 spans 14 residues. With 6 bases removed from V and 3 bases from J, the gap between germline ends came to 14 bases.